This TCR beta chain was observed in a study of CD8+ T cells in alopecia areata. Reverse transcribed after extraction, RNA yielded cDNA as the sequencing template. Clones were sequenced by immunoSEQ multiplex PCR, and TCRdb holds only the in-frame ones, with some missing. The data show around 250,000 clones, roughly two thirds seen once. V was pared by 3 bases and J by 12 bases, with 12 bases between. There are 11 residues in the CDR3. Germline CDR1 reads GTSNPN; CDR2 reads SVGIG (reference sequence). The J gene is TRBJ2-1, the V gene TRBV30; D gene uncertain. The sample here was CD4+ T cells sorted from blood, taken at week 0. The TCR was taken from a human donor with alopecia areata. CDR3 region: CAWREGSGQFF. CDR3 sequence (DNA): TGTGCCTGGAGAGAAGGGTCGGGGCAGTTCTTC.